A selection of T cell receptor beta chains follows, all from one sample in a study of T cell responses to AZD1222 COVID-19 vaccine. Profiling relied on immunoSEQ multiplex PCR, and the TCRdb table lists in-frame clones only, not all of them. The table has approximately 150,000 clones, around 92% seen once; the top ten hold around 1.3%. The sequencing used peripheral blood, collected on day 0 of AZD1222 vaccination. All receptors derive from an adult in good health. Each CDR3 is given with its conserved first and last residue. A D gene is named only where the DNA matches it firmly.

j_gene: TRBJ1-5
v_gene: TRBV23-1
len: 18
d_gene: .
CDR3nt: TGCGCCAGCAGTCAATTACTCACAGCTCTTTATAGCAATCAGCCCCAGCATTTT
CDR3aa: CASSQLLTALYSNQPQHF

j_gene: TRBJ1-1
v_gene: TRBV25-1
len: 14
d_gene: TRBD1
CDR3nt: TGTGCCAGCAGTGACCCTGACAGGGCGGCGCAGGCTTTCTTT
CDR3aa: CASSDPDRAAQAFF

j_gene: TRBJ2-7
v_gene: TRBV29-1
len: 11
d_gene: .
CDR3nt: TGCAGCGGCGGAAGCTCCTACGAGCAGTACTTC
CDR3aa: CSGGSSYEQYF

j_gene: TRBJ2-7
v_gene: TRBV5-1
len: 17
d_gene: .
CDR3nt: TGCGCCAGCAGCCCGGAGGTGGGGGCCCCGGACCCCTACGAGCAGTACTTC
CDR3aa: CASSPEVGAPDPYEQYF

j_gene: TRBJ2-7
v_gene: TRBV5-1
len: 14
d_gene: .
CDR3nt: TGCGCCAGCAGCTTGGCCACAGGGAGGAACGAGCAGTACTTC
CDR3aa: CASSLATGRNEQYF

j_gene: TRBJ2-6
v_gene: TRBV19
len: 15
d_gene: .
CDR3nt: TGTGCCAGTAGTATAGGGGGCACTGGGGCCAACGTCCTGACTTTC
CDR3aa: CASSIGGTGANVLTF

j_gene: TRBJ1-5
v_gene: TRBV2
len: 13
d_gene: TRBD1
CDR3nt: TGTGCCAGCAGTGGGGACAGGTTCCAGCCCCAGCATTTT
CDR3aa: CASSGDRFQPQHF

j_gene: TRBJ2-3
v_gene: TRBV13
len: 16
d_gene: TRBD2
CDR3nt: TGTGCCAGCAGCTTGAGTTGGCGGGAGGTGAGTGGGACGCAGTATTTT
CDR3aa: CASSLSWREVSGTQYF

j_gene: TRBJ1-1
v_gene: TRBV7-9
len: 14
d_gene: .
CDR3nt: TGTGCCAGCAGCTTAGCCGAGGACCTGGGGGGAGCTTTCTTT
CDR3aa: CASSLAEDLGGAFF

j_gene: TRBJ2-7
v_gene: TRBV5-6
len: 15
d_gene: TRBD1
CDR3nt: TGTGCCAGCAGCTTGCTTCGGACAGGGAACTACGAGCAGTACTTC
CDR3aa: CASSLLRTGNYEQYF

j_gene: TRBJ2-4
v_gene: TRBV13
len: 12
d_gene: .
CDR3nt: TGTGCCAGCAGCTTAGTCGCGTTCATTCAGTACTTC
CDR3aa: CASSLVAFIQYF

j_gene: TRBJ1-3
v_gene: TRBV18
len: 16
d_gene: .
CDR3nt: TGTGCCAGCTCACCAATGATAGAACAGGGAAGAAACACCATATATTTT
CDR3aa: CASSPMIEQGRNTIYF

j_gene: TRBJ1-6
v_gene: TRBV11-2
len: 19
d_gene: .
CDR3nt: TGTGCCAGCAGCTTACATCTCGAGGGAATTGGGTCCTATAATTCACCCCTCCACTTT
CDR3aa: CASSLHLEGIGSYNSPLHF

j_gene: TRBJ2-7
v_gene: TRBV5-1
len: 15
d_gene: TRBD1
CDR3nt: TGCGCCAGCACTTCGGGGACAGGGGGTTCCTACGAGCAGTACTTC
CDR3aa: CASTSGTGGSYEQYF

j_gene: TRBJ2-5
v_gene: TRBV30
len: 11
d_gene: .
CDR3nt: TGTGCCTGGGAGGACAGCGGGACCCAGTACTTC
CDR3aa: CAWEDSGTQYF

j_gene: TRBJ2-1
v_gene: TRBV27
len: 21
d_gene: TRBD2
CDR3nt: TGTGCCAGCAGTTTCCCCAAGGGGGCGCTTGGACTAGCGGGCTCCTACAATGAGCAGTTCTTC
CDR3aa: CASSFPKGALGLAGSYNEQFF

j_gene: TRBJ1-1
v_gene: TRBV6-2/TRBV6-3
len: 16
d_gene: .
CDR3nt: TGTGCCAGCAGTTACGCGTGGGCGGGAATGAACACTGAAGCTTTCTTT
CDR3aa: CASSYAWAGMNTEAFF